The clone carrying this T cell receptor (beta chain) was recorded only once. The CDR3 is made up of 17 amino acids. From germline, CDR1 is MGHRA and CDR2 YSYEKL. Trimming removed 0 bases at V and 6 bases at J, with 21 bases between. This record belongs to a study of blood T cell repertoires in COVID-19. Study in general: Spain, Italy and the United States supplied samples that represented acute and convalescent COVID-19. The cDNA or gDNA used as material had been derived from T cells, B-cell-depleted T cells, or PBMCs.

Source study methods: From reference gene primer amplification, estimates of nucleated cell counts were derived. Repertoires were generated with immunoSEQ multiplex PCR, while TCRdb's copy carries only in-frame clones and drops some. The DNA was the basis for D and trimming; V, J and clone size are from that table. The sample lists tens of thousands of clones; approximately 80% were seen once. The rearrangement uses TRBV4-1 and TRBJ2-7; the D gene is possibly TRBD2 (6 bases). The clonotype was recovered from a man between 45 and 60 years old with acute or convalescent COVID-19. The source material was peripheral blood. The CDR3 loop is CASSQEETATGDSEQYF. The CDR3 nucleotides read TGCGCCAGCAGCCAAGAAGAGACAGCGACGGGGGATTCCGAGCAGTACTTC.